The rows below give T cell receptor beta chains drawn from one sample of a study of blood T cell repertoires in COVID-19. Generated by immunoSEQ multiplex PCR, the TCRdb table keeps only in-frame clones and is missing some. The table includes some 250,000 clones, around 86% detected once. Sequences were obtained from PBMCs or T cells enriched from blood (not recorded which). The receptor source for this set is a man aged 18 to 29 who had recovered from COVID-19. The CDR3 runs from the conserved cysteine through the conserved F or W. A D gene is named only where the DNA matches it firmly. Clone size is shown for a subset of rows, as once, few, many or a class of expanded clone.

size: .
J: TRBJ1-2
V: TRBV7-8
D: TRBD1
CDR3: CASSPGQGYGYTF
DNA: TGTGCCAGCAGCCCGGGACAGGGGTATGGCTACACCTTC

size: .
J: TRBJ2-3
V: TRBV28
D: .
CDR3: CASSLGLLHSTDTQYF
DNA: TGTGCCAGCAGTCTGGGACTTCTCCATAGCACAGATACGCAGTATTTT

size: .
J: TRBJ2-7
V: TRBV2
D: TRBD1
CDR3: CASSPWTGSYEQYF
DNA: TGTGCCAGCAGCCCTTGGACAGGGAGCTACGAGCAGTACTTC

size: once
J: TRBJ2-1
V: TRBV28
D: .
CDR3: CASSLSYNEQFF
DNA: TGTGCCAGCAGTCTATCCTACAATGAGCAGTTCTTC

size: .
J: TRBJ1-1
V: TRBV6-5
D: .
CDR3: CASRSGGAGSTEAFF
DNA: TGTGCCAGCAGGTCGGGGGGCGCCGGGTCTACTGAAGCTTTCTTT

size: .
J: TRBJ2-7
V: TRBV18
D: .
CDR3: CASSSAGSYEQYF
DNA: TGTGCCAGCTCCTCCGCAGGGTCCTACGAGCAGTACTTC

size: .
J: TRBJ1-6
V: TRBV6-5
D: .
CDR3: CASSYAGSPLHF
DNA: TGTGCCAGCAGTTATGCGGGTTCACCCCTCCACTTT

size: .
J: TRBJ1-1
V: TRBV12-5
D: .
CDR3: CASAPKGGTEAFF
DNA: TGTGCTAGTGCCCCTAAAGGGGGCACTGAAGCTTTCTTT

size: .
J: TRBJ1-2
V: TRBV5-1
D: .
CDR3: CASGSTGNYGYTF
DNA: TGCGCCAGCGGATCCACAGGAAACTATGGCTACACCTTC

size: .
J: TRBJ1-3
V: TRBV11-2
D: .
CDR3: CASSFRGSGSGNTIYF
DNA: TGTGCCAGCAGCTTTCGGGGTTCGGGGTCTGGAAACACCATATATTTT

size: .
J: TRBJ2-2
V: TRBV6-5
D: TRBD2
CDR3: CASSYSGRDTGELFF
DNA: TGTGCCAGCAGTTACTCGGGGAGGGACACCGGGGAGCTGTTTTTT

size: .
J: TRBJ2-1
V: TRBV7-3
D: TRBD2
CDR3: CASSPRAGGYNEQFF
DNA: TGTGCCAGCAGCCCCCGCGCGGGAGGGTACAATGAGCAGTTCTTC

size: .
J: TRBJ2-7
V: TRBV7-2
D: .
CDR3: CASTPRGLADRQYF
DNA: TGTGCCAGCACCCCCCGGGGGCTAGCGGATCGGCAGTACTTC

size: .
J: TRBJ2-7
V: TRBV29-1
D: TRBD1
CDR3: CSVRRQGAYEQYF
DNA: TGCAGCGTTCGGCGACAGGGGGCGTACGAGCAGTACTTC

size: .
J: TRBJ1-2
V: TRBV5-1
D: .
CDR3: CASSLAVGAQDYGYTF
DNA: TGCGCCAGCAGCTTGGCCGTGGGGGCGCAGGACTATGGCTACACCTTC

size: .
J: TRBJ2-5
V: TRBV27
D: .
CDR3: CASSLSTTLATQYF
DNA: TGTGCCAGCAGTTTATCAACGACTTTGGCGACCCAGTACTTC

size: .
J: TRBJ2-2
V: TRBV19
D: TRBD2
CDR3: CASSAWTSGGFGGELFF
DNA: TGTGCCAGTAGTGCCTGGACTAGCGGGGGGTTCGGCGGGGAGCTGTTTTTT

size: .
J: TRBJ2-5
V: TRBV5-1
D: TRBD2
CDR3: CASSRTSGAGQETQYF
DNA: TGCGCCAGCAGCAGGACTAGCGGAGCAGGTCAAGAGACCCAGTACTTC

size: .
J: TRBJ1-4
V: TRBV10-2
D: TRBD1
CDR3: CASSEGTGGLLGKLFF
DNA: TGCGCCAGCAGTGAGGGGACAGGAGGTCTTTTAGGAAAACTGTTTTTT

size: once
J: TRBJ2-3
V: TRBV30
D: .
CDR3: CAWRYGSDWPTDTQYF
DNA: TGTGCCTGGAGGTACGGGTCCGACTGGCCCACAGATACGCAGTATTTT

size: .
J: TRBJ2-7
V: TRBV18
D: TRBD2
CDR3: CASSPYTSGALYEQYF
DNA: TGTGCCAGCTCACCATATACTAGCGGTGCCCTTTACGAGCAGTACTTC

size: .
J: TRBJ2-1
V: TRBV5-1
D: TRBD2
CDR3: CASSTLAVEFYNEQFF
DNA: TGCGCCAGCAGCACACTAGCGGTAGAGTTTTACAATGAGCAGTTCTTC

size: .
J: TRBJ2-1
V: TRBV19
D: .
CDR3: CASSTLDKLAGDEQFF
DNA: TGTGCCAGTAGTACCCTCGATAAACTAGCCGGCGATGAGCAGTTCTTC

size: .
J: TRBJ1-6
V: TRBV6-5
D: .
CDR3: CASSYLTGRDKPLHF
DNA: TGTGCCAGCAGTTACTTGACCGGTAGGGACAAACCCCTCCACTTT

size: once
J: TRBJ1-1
V: TRBV4-1
D: .
CDR3: CASSQVLPSLPQGKTEAFF
DNA: TGCGCCAGCAGCCAAGTGTTACCATCCCTACCACAGGGCAAGACTGAAGCTTTCTTT

size: .
J: TRBJ1-2
V: TRBV19
D: .
CDR3: CASSMSGPYGYTF
DNA: TGTGCTAGTAGTATGTCAGGGCCCTATGGCTACACCTTC

size: .
J: TRBJ2-2
V: TRBV9
D: TRBD1
CDR3: CASSVRQGGNGELFF
DNA: TGTGCCAGCAGCGTAAGACAGGGGGGGAACGGGGAGCTGTTTTTT

size: .
J: TRBJ2-7
V: TRBV5-1
D: .
CDR3: CATKARGESYEQYF
DNA: TGCGCCACCAAGGCCAGGGGAGAATCCTACGAGCAGTACTTC

size: once
J: TRBJ1-1
V: TRBV19
D: .
CDR3: CASSMWGGTEAFF
DNA: TGTGCCAGTAGTATGTGGGGGGGCACTGAAGCTTTCTTT

size: .
J: TRBJ1-2
V: TRBV4-1
D: TRBD1
CDR3: CASSQERGTDYGYTF
DNA: TGCGCCAGCAGCCAAGAGAGGGGGACAGACTATGGCTACACCTTC

size: .
J: TRBJ1-2
V: TRBV28
D: .
CDR3: CASSPTPGGGYGYTF
DNA: TGTGCCAGCAGTCCGACCCCCGGAGGTGGCTATGGCTACACCTTC

size: once
J: TRBJ1-5
V: TRBV2
D: TRBD1
CDR3: CASKDRGLQQPQHF
DNA: TGTGCCAGCAAAGACAGGGGGCTACAGCAGCCCCAGCATTTT

size: .
J: TRBJ1-5
V: TRBV28
D: TRBD1
CDR3: CASRLDRPQNQPQHF
DNA: TGTGCCAGCAGATTGGACAGGCCGCAAAATCAGCCCCAGCATTTT

size: .
J: TRBJ2-2
V: TRBV7-3
D: TRBD2
CDR3: CASRKAGEGTGELFF
DNA: TGTGCCAGCAGGAAAGCGGGAGAGGGCACCGGGGAGCTGTTTTTT

size: .
J: TRBJ2-1
V: TRBV29-1
D: .
CDR3: CSVEASGLINEQFF
DNA: TGCAGCGTTGAAGCCTCGGGACTGATAAATGAGCAGTTCTTC

size: .
J: TRBJ1-1
V: TRBV14
D: .
CDR3: CASSSSLNTEAFF
DNA: TGTGCCAGCAGTTCTAGCCTGAACACTGAAGCTTTCTTT

size: .
J: TRBJ2-1
V: TRBV2
D: .
CDR3: CATGGYSYNEQFF
DNA: TGTGCCACAGGAGGGTACTCCTACAATGAGCAGTTCTTC

size: .
J: TRBJ1-4
V: TRBV28
D: .
CDR3: CASTPTPQGNEKLFF
DNA: TGTGCCAGCACTCCCACCCCACAGGGAAATGAAAAACTGTTTTTT

size: .
J: TRBJ2-5
V: TRBV18
D: TRBD2
CDR3: CASSPREGTRETQYF
DNA: TGTGCCAGCTCACCAAGGGAGGGGACCAGAGAGACCCAGTACTTC